This TCR beta chain came from a study of cytomegalovirus exposure and HLA in healthy donors. Vbeta (60) and Jbeta (13) primers were used in the PCR. The repertoire was sequenced with immunoSEQ multiplex PCR; TCRdb's copy has only in-frame clones and lacks some. The data hold about 130,000 clones, with 80% to 90% observed a single time. V shed 6 bases and J 4 bases; nucleotides not matched to a gene: 12. Germline loops: CDR1 SGHTA, CDR2 FQGNSA. The CDR3 is 15 residues long. The chain couples TRBV7-2 to TRBJ2-7; TRBD2 matches at 7 bases. The sequence was obtained from a woman aged 40 to 50 in good health and CMV-seropositive. The sample taken for sequencing was PBMCs. The DNA of the CDR3 is TGTGCCAGCAGTTTTACAGCGGGGTTGACGTACGAGCAGTACTTC. It specifies CASSFTAGLTYEQYF. The variable domain in full, with the rest retrieved from reference TRBV7-2 and TRBJ2-7, is GAGVSQSPSNKVTEKGKDVELRCDPISGHTALYWYRQSLGQGLEFLIYFQGNSAPDKSGLPSDRFSAERTGGSVSTLTIQRTQQEDSAVYLCASSFTAGLTYEQYFGPGTRLTVT.